Listed below are T cell receptor beta chains from one sample, sequenced in a study of T cells in localized non-small cell lung cancer. Method: immunoSEQ multiplex PCR; TCRdb's copy keeps in-frame clones and lacks some. The sample contains tens of thousands of clones, around four fifths of which appear only once. This specimen consisted of peripheral blood, obtained before any cancer treatment. The receptors shown here come from a female donor older than 55 with stage I lung adenocarcinoma. Each CDR3 is given with its conserved first and last residue. The D gene is left open where the match is weak. A clone size is listed for some rows: how often the clone was seen (once, few, many), or a class if it is expanded.

TGTGCCAGCAGGGAGCAGGGGAACACTGAAGCTTTCTTT,CASREQGNTEAFF,-,TRBJ1-1,TRBV7-8,-
TGTGCCAGCAGCCCCGGGACAGGGAAGTACAATGAGCAGTTCTTC,CASSPGTGKYNEQFF,TRBD1,TRBJ2-1,TRBV5-8,-
TGTGCCAGCAGAGCGACCGTGTTGGGAGCTTTCTTT,CASRATVLGAFF,-,TRBJ1-1,TRBV28,few
TGTGCCAGCTCACCACCGGTGGGAGGTGGGAACACTGAAGCTTTCTTT,CASSPPVGGGNTEAFF,-,TRBJ1-1,TRBV18,-
TGTGCCAGTAGTGCTGAAACAGGGCAATCCCAGCATTTT,CASSAETGQSQHF,-,TRBJ1-5,TRBV19,-
TGTGCCAGTCCACCGCCCGGGACAGGGGCCGAGCAGTACTTC,CASPPPGTGAEQYF,TRBD1,TRBJ2-7,TRBV6-1,-
TGTGCCAGCAGCCTAGAGCCCAACTATGGCTACACCTTC,CASSLEPNYGYTF,-,TRBJ1-2,TRBV9,many
TGCGCCAGCAGCACCGGACAGGGGAACACTGAAGCTTTCTTT,CASSTGQGNTEAFF,TRBD1,TRBJ1-1,TRBV5-1,-
TGTGCCCGGGACAGGGTGAACACTGAAGCTTTCTTT,CARDRVNTEAFF,TRBD1,TRBJ1-1,TRBV30,few
TGTGCCAGCAGCCAGGTTGTACTAGCGGAGGAAAATGAGCAGTTCTTC,CASSQVVLAEENEQFF,TRBD2,TRBJ2-1,TRBV4-2,-
TGCAGCGCCGGGAAGCAAGAGACCCAGTACTTC,CSAGKQETQYF,-,TRBJ2-5,TRBV29-1,once
TGTGCCAGCAGCGCCACATCTAGCGGGGGGACTTACAATGAGCAGTTCTTC,CASSATSSGGTYNEQFF,TRBD2,TRBJ2-1,TRBV9,-
TGTGCCAGCAGCCCCCTGGGGGAGACCGGACCCCAGCATTTT,CASSPLGETGPQHF,-,TRBJ1-5,TRBV6-5,-
TGTGCCAGCAGGTCAGGAGGGCCTGGAAACACCATATATTTT,CASRSGGPGNTIYF,-,TRBJ1-3,TRBV27,-
TGCGCCAGCAGCCCCAGGCCGGGGAATTCGGATACGCAGTATTTT,CASSPRPGNSDTQYF,-,TRBJ2-3,TRBV5-1,once
TGTGCCAGTAGCACCCTGACAGGCTCCGGGGAGCTGTTTTTT,CASSTLTGSGELFF,-,TRBJ2-2,TRBV19,-
TGTGCCAGTAGTCGCAGGGGAGAGGGAAACACTGAAGCTTTCTTT,CASSRRGEGNTEAFF,-,TRBJ1-1,TRBV19,-
TGTGCCAGCAGCCCCAGCTCGGGGGGCGGCTTCGACGAGCAGTACTTC,CASSPSSGGGFDEQYF,-,TRBJ2-7,TRBV9,-
TGTGCCTGCTCTGAGCCGGGAGGAGGTGAGCAGTACTTC,CACSEPGGGEQYF,TRBD2,TRBJ2-7,TRBV30,-
TGTGCCAGCAGCCGACTAGCGGGAGGTGTCACCGGGGAGCTGTTTTTT,CASSRLAGGVTGELFF,TRBD2,TRBJ2-2,TRBV11-3,-
TGTGCCAGCAGCTTAGCGCTAGGGGTGGGGGATAATTCACCCCTCCACTTT,CASSLALGVGDNSPLHF,-,TRBJ1-6,TRBV7-9,-
TGTGCCAGCAGCGCTTACCTAGCGGGGGAGACCGGGGAGCTGTTTTTT,CASSAYLAGETGELFF,TRBD2,TRBJ2-2,TRBV9,-